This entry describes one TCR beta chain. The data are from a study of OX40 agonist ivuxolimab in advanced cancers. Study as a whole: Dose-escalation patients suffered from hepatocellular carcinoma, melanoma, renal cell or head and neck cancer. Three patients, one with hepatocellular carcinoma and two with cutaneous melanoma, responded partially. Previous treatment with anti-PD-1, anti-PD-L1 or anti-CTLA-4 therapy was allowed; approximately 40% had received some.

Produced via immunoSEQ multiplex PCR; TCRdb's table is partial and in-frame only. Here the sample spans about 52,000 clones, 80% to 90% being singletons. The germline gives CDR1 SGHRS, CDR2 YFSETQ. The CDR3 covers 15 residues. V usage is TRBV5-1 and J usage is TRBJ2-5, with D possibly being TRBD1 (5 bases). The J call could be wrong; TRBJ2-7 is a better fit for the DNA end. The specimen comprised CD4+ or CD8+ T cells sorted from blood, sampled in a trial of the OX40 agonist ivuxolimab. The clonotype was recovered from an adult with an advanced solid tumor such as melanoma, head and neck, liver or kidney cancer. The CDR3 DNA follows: TGCGCCAGCCGAGAAGCGACAGAGAGATCCTACGAGCAGTACTTC. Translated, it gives CASREATERSYEQYF.